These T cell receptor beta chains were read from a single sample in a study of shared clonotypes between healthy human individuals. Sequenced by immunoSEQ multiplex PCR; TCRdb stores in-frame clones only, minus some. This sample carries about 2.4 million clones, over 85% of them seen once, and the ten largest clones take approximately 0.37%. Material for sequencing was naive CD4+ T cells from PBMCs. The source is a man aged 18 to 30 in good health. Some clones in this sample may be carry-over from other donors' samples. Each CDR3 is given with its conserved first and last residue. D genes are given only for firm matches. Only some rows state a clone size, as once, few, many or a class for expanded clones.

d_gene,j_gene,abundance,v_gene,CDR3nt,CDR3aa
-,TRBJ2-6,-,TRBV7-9,TGTGCCAGCGGAGGGTCTGGGGCCAACGTCCTGACTTTC,CASGGSGANVLTF
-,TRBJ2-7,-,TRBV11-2,TGTGCCAGCAGCTTATCGCTACAGGGTTTACAGTACTTC,CASSLSLQGLQYF
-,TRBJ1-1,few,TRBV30,TGTGCCTGGAGTGTTTTCTTGGGGGATGTTTTCTTT,CAWSVFLGDVFF
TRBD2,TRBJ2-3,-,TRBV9,TGTGCCAGCAGCATCCGACCTGGACTAGCGGGAGTCGGTTTGGCAGATACGCAGTATTTT,CASSIRPGLAGVGLADTQYF
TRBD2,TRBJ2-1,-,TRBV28,TGTGCCATTACAACCGGGACTAGCGAGCAGTTCTTC,CAITTGTSEQFF
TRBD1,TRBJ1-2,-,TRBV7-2,TGTGCCAGCACCCCACAGGGGCGCTATGGCTACACCTTC,CASTPQGRYGYTF
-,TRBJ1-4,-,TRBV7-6,TGTGCCAGCAGCTCGGAGCCCGGTACTGGTGAAAAACTGTTTTTT,CASSSEPGTGEKLFF
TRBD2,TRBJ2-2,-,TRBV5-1,TGCGCCAGCAGCTTGAGCGGGAGGGCCAACACCGGGGAGCTGTTTTTT,CASSLSGRANTGELFF
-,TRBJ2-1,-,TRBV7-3,TGTGCCAGCAGCTTAACAGGGAAAACCGCCTACAATGAGCAGTTCTTC,CASSLTGKTAYNEQFF
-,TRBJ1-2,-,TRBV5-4,TGTGCCAGCAGCATGGGGGGGAACTATGGCTACACCTTC,CASSMGGNYGYTF
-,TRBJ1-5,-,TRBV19,TGTGCCAGTAGTATAAAGGGGGGATTTAATCAGCCCCAGCATTTT,CASSIKGGFNQPQHF
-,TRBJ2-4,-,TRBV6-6,TGTGCCAGCAGTTGGACTACTGGGGGCATTCAGTACTTC,CASSWTTGGIQYF
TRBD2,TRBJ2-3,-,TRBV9,TGTGCCAGCACGAAGCGGGAGTCCGATACGCAGTATTTT,CASTKRESDTQYF
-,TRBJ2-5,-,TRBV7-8,TGTGCCAGCAGCTTAGGGGGCTTTGGTCTGGAGACCCAGTACTTC,CASSLGGFGLETQYF
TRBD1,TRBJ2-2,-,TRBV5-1,TGCGCCAGCAGACCGACAGGGACGAACACCGGGGAGCTGTTTTTT,CASRPTGTNTGELFF
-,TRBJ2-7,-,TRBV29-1,TGCAGCGTTAACTCGATGGCAGGCTCAGAGCAGTACTTC,CSVNSMAGSEQYF
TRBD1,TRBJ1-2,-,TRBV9,TGTGCCAGCAGCACCACCTCCGGGACAGGGAGTCACTTCTATGGCTACACCTTC,CASSTTSGTGSHFYGYTF
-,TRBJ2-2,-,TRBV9,TGTGCCAGCGCCCAAGGGACGGCGAACACCGGGGAGCTGTTTTTT,CASAQGTANTGELFF
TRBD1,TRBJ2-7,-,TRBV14,TGTGCCAGCAGCCACTTATCAGGCAGGGGGTCGTCGAACGAGCAGTACTTC,CASSHLSGRGSSNEQYF
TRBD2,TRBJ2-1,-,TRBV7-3,TGTGCCAGCAGCTTTATGGAACTAGCGGGAGTGGCCTACAATGAGCAGTTCTTC,CASSFMELAGVAYNEQFF
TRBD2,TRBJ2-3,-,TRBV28,TGTGCCAGCAGTCTCACTAAAGCGGGGGGGAGGGGGACAGATACGCAGTATTTT,CASSLTKAGGRGTDTQYF
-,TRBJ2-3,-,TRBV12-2,TGTGCAAGTCGCTTAGCGCAATCGGAGAGCGGGAGAATGGAAGCTACGCAGTATTTT,CASRLAQSESGRMEATQYF
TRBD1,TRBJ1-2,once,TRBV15,TGTGCCACCAGCAGAAGGACAGGAGTTAACTATGGCTACACCTTC,CATSRRTGVNYGYTF
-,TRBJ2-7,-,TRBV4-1,TGCGCCAGCAGCCACCGAGGAAACTGGGACTACGAGCAGTACTTC,CASSHRGNWDYEQYF
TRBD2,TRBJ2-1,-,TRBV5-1,TGCGCCAGCAGCCTCCTAGCGGGAGGGCCTCACAATGAGCAGTTCTTC,CASSLLAGGPHNEQFF
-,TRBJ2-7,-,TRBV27,TGTGCCAGCAGTCCCGTCGCGGCCTCCTACGAGCAGTACTTC,CASSPVAASYEQYF
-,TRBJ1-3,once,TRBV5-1,TGCGCCAGCAGCTTGAGAGGGGACTCTGGAAACACCATATATTTT,CASSLRGDSGNTIYF
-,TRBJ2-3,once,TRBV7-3,TGTGCCAGCAGCTTATTAGGACTGGGGCTCGCAGATACGCAGTATTTT,CASSLLGLGLADTQYF
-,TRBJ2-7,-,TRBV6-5,TGTGCCAGCAGGTACAATAGGGATGCTGCTTTGGAGCAGTACTTC,CASRYNRDAALEQYF
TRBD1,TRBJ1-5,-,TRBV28,TGTGCCAGCAGTCCCCCCCCGTACAGGGGGCCCTATCAGCCCCAGCATTTT,CASSPPPYRGPYQPQHF
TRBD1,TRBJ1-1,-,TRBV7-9,TGTGCCAGCAGCTTAGATTGGACAGGGGCAAGGGCTTTCTTT,CASSLDWTGARAFF
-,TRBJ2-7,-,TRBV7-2,TGTGCCAGCAGCCAGGGACTCTTGATTTACGAGCAGTACTTC,CASSQGLLIYEQYF
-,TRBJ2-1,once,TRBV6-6,TGTGCCAGCAGTTACTCGAGAGTGGGGGCCAGCAATGAGCAGTTCTTC,CASSYSRVGASNEQFF
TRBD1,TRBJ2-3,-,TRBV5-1,TGCGCCAGCAGCTTGATGGGACAGGGAAACACAGATACGCAGTATTTT,CASSLMGQGNTDTQYF
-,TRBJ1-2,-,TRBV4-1,TGCGCCAGCAGCCCGATCGGGCGGAACTATGGCTACACCTTC,CASSPIGRNYGYTF
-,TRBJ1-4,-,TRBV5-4,TGTGCCAGCAGCCACGGGCCCGTTAATGAAAAACTGTTTTTT,CASSHGPVNEKLFF
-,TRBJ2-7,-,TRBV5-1,TGCGCCAGCAGCGCCACCGGGACCCCAGCCTACGAGCAGTACTTC,CASSATGTPAYEQYF
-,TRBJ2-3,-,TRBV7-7,TGTGCCAGCAGCGGGGAGTTGGGAGATACGCAGTATTTT,CASSGELGDTQYF
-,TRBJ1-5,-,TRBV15,TGTGCCACCAGCAGAGATCTGGGTCAGATAAATCAGCCCCAGCATTTT,CATSRDLGQINQPQHF
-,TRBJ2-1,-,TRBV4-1,TGCGCCAGCAGCCAAGGACTACAGGGAATTTACAATGAGCAGTTCTTC,CASSQGLQGIYNEQFF
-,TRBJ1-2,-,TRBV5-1,TGCGCCAGCAGCTTGTTCGACGGAGGGGCGAACTATGGCTACACCTTC,CASSLFDGGANYGYTF
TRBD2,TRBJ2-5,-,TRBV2,TGTGCCAGCAGTCAGGGACTAGAAGAGACCCAGTACTTC,CASSQGLEETQYF
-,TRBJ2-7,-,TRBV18,TGTGCCAGCTCACCACCCTCGCGGCCTTACGAGCAGTACTTC,CASSPPSRPYEQYF
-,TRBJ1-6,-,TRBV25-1,TGTGCCAGCAGGCCTGTAGAATCACCCCTCCACTTT,CASRPVESPLHF
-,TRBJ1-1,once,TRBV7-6,TGTGCCAGCAGCTTGCAATCCGTATTGGGCACTGAAGCTTTCTTT,CASSLQSVLGTEAFF
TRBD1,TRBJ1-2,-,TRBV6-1,TGTGCCAGCAGTGACAGAGACAGGGCGGGCGGCTACACCTTC,CASSDRDRAGGYTF
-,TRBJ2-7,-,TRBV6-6,TGTGCCAGCCACGGAGGGACACCCCCCTACGAGCAGTACTTC,CASHGGTPPYEQYF
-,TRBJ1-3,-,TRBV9,TGTGCCAGCAGCGTAGCAGGGGCATCTGGAAACACCATATATTTT,CASSVAGASGNTIYF
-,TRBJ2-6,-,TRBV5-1,TGCGCCAGCAGCTCAGGGAACTCTGGGGCCAACGTCCTGACTTTC,CASSSGNSGANVLTF
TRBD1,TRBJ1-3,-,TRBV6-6,TGTGCCAGCAGAATAGCAGGGGGAACTGGAAACACCATATATTTT,CASRIAGGTGNTIYF
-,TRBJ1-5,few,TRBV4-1,TGCGCCAGCAGTCCAGGGACCGGGGCGCAGCCCCAGCATTTT,CASSPGTGAQPQHF
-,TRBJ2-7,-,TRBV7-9,TGTGCCAGCAGCTTAGGCAGGGGACCCTACGAGCAGTACTTC,CASSLGRGPYEQYF
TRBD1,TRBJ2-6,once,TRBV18,TGTGCCAGCTCACCAAACGGCAGGGGGTCTGGGGCCAACGTCCTGACTTTC,CASSPNGRGSGANVLTF
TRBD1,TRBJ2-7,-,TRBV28,TGTGCCAGCACCTCCTTATTTGGACAGGGTCATATCGAGCAGTACTTC,CASTSLFGQGHIEQYF
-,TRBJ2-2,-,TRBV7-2,TGTGCCAGCAGCTTAGCTCACAGGGAGGAGCTGTTTTTT,CASSLAHREELFF
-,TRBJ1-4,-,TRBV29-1,TGCAGCGTTGTGGGGGCGGATGAAAAACTGTTTTTT,CSVVGADEKLFF
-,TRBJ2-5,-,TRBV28,TGTGCCAGCAGCGGGTTGCGAGAGACCCAGTACTTC,CASSGLRETQYF
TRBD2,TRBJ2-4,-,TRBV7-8,TGTGCCAGCAGCTCTCTAGCGGGAGTAGCAAACATTCAGTACTTC,CASSSLAGVANIQYF
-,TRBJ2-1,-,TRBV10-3,TGTGCCATCAGTGAGGGTTGGGACAATGAGCAGTTCTTC,CAISEGWDNEQFF
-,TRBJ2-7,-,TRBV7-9,TGTGCCAGCAGCTTACCTCGACAGAGCTCCTACGAGCAGTACTTC,CASSLPRQSSYEQYF